These T cell receptor beta chains were read from a single sample in a study of cytomegalovirus exposure and HLA in healthy donors. Using immunoSEQ multiplex PCR, the repertoire was profiled, and TCRdb retains in-frame clones only, with some absent. The profile shows some 160,000 clones, around 84% of them singletons. Sequencing used PBMCs. The receptors shown here come from a boy under 10 years old in good health and CMV-seronegative. Both conserved end residues are part of each CDR3. A D gene is named only where the DNA matches it firmly. Some rows mark clone size as missing; the rest say once, few, many or name a class of expanded clone.

clone_size	d_call	v_call	j_call	cdr3_aa	cdr3_nt
-	-	TRBV19	TRBJ1-1	CASSITGVGVTEAFF	TGTGCCAGTAGTATCACGGGGGTGGGGGTCACTGAAGCTTTCTTT
-	-	TRBV4-2	TRBJ2-2	CASSQLRSAGELFF	TGTGCCAGCAGCCAATTACGGTCCGCCGGGGAGCTGTTTTTT
-	TRBD1	TRBV10-3	TRBJ2-5	CAIRSGQRGQETQYF	TGTGCCATCAGGTCGGGACAGCGAGGGCAAGAGACCCAGTACTTC
-	-	TRBV7-3	TRBJ2-7	CASSSRTHYEQYF	TGTGCCAGCAGCTCACGGACACACTACGAGCAGTACTTC
-	-	TRBV7-3	TRBJ2-2	CASSLASNAGELFF	TGTGCCAGCAGCTTGGCCTCGAATGCCGGGGAGCTGTTTTTT
once	TRBD1	TRBV25-1	TRBJ1-4	CASSDWTGDNNEKLFF	TGTGCCAGCAGTGATTGGACAGGGGATAATAATGAAAAACTGTTTTTT
-	TRBD1	TRBV18	TRBJ1-4	CASSPFKGQGARSEKLFF	TGTGCCAGCTCACCTTTTAAAGGACAGGGGGCCCGGAGTGAAAAACTGTTTTTT
-	-	TRBV5-8	TRBJ1-1	CASSLVPQGRRSTEAFF	TGTGCCAGCAGCTTGGTGCCCCAGGGGCGCAGAAGCACTGAAGCTTTCTTT
-	TRBD1	TRBV5-1	TRBJ2-2	CASSLDLIGDRGFHYQNTGELFF	TGCGCCAGCAGCTTGGATTTAATCGGGGACAGGGGGTTCCATTACCAGAACACCGGGGAGCTGTTTTTT
-	-	TRBV6-1	TRBJ2-3	CASSFLLGTDTQYF	TGTGCCAGCAGTTTCCTTCTAGGAACAGATACGCAGTATTTT
-	-	TRBV7-9	TRBJ1-6	CASSTPGFGSPLHF	TGTGCCAGCAGCACACCAGGGTTCGGGTCACCCCTCCACTTT
-	TRBD2	TRBV7-7	TRBJ2-3	CASSKGTKQGDTQYF	TGTGCCAGCAGCAAAGGGACTAAACAAGGTGATACGCAGTATTTT
-	TRBD1	TRBV9	TRBJ1-3	CASSQTGAGGNTIYF	TGTGCCAGCAGCCAAACAGGGGCTGGGGGAAACACCATATATTTT
-	-	TRBV7-9	TRBJ1-5	CSSSLWSGLAVDQPQHF	TGTTCCAGCAGCTTATGGTCAGGGCTCGCGGTGGATCAGCCCCAGCATTTT
few	-	TRBV7-8	TRBJ2-1	CASSGRGRQQYNEQFF	TGTGCCAGCAGCGGACGCGGGCGACAACAATACAATGAGCAGTTCTTC
-	-	TRBV5-4	TRBJ1-2	CASSLVQDYGYTF	TGTGCCAGCAGCTTGGTGCAGGACTATGGCTACACCTTC
-	-	TRBV11-2	TRBJ1-4	CASRLTPATNEKLFF	TGTGCCAGCAGGCTTACACCCGCAACTAATGAAAAACTGTTTTTT
-	-	TRBV27	TRBJ1-5	CASSLSSPYQPQHF	TGTGCCAGCAGTTTATCGTCCCCTTATCAGCCCCAGCATTTT
-	-	TRBV2	TRBJ1-2	CASTGQGYTF	TGTGCCAGCACGGGACAAGGCTACACCTTC
-	-	TRBV5-1	TRBJ1-1	CASSEARNSEAFF	TGCGCCAGCAGCGAAGCCAGAAACAGTGAAGCTTTCTTT